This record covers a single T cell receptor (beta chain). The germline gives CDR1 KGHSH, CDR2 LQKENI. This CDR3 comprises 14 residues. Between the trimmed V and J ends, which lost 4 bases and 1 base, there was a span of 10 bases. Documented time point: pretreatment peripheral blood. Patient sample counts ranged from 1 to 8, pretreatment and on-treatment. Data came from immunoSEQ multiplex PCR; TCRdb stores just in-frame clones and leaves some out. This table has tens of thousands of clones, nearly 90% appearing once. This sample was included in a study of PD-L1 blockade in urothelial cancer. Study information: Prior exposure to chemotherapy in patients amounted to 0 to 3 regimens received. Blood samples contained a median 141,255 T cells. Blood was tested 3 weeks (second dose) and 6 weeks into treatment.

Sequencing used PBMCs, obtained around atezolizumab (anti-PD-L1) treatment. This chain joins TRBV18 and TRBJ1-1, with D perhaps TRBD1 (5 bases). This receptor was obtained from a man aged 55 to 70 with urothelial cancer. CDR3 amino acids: CASSQGQTNTEAFF. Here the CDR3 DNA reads TGTGCCAGCTCACAAGGACAAACGAACACTGAAGCTTTCTTT.